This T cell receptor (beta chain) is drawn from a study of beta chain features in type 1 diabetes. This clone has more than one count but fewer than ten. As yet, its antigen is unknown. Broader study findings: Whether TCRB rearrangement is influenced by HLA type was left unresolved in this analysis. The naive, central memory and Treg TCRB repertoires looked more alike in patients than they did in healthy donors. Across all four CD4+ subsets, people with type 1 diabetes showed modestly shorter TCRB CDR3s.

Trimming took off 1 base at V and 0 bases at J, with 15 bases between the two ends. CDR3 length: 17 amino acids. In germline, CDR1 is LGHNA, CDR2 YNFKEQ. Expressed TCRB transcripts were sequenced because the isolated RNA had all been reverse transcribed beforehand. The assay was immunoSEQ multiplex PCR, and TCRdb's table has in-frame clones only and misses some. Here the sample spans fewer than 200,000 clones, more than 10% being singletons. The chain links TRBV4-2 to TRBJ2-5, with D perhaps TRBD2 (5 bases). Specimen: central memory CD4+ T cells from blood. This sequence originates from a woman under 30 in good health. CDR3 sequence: CASSQGAGRSDQETQYF. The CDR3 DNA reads TGTGCCAGCAGCCAAGGGGCGGGCAGGTCGGACCAAGAGACCCAGTACTTC.